The text below deals with one TCR beta chain. Profiled with immunoSEQ multiplex PCR; TCRdb holds only in-frame clones, not every one. Of roughly 160,000 clones in the sample, about 91% are singletons; the top ten hold approximately 1.9%. The sample belongs to a study of T cell responses to AZD1222 COVID-19 vaccine. Study as a whole: Second-dose intervals near 4 or 12 weeks were combined.

The V end was cut by 3 bases, the J end by 1 base, with 12 bases between. CDR1 ENHRY and CDR2 SYGVKD come from the germline V gene. CDR3 length: 15 residues. This specimen consisted of peripheral blood, obtained on day 0 of AZD1222 vaccination. The clonotype originates from an adult in good health. The V gene is TRBV10-3, the J gene TRBJ1-1; the D gene is possibly TRBD1 (5 bases). CDR3 protein: CAISDAGTPNTEAFF. The CDR3 DNA sequence: TGTGCCATCAGTGACGCCGGGACCCCGAACACTGAAGCTTTCTTT.